The 31 T cell receptor beta chains in this list originate from one sample, sequenced in a study of a mutant IDH1 vaccine in newly diagnosed glioma. Measured with immunoSEQ multiplex PCR; TCRdb has only the in-frame clones, and not every one. The sample holds 20,000 or so clones, approximately 85% seen once. Time point defined: baseline, week 1 (first vaccination visit). The treatment: pre-vaccination baseline after standard-of-care therapy. The source material was PBMCs, sampled from a glioma patient treated with radiotherapy, temozolomide or both. The source is a man aged 40-50 years with glioma.

This clone was seen a handful of times. CDR3 DNA sequence: TGTGCCTGGAATAGGGCCTCGAACACTGAAGCTTTCTTT. As protein: CAWNRASNTEAFF. The rearrangement uses TRBV30 and TRBJ1-1, with D unclear. CDR1 and CDR2 from the germline V gene are GTSNPN and SVGIG (reference sequence). V gave up 4 bases and J gave up 1 base, with 10 bases separating them. The CDR3 totals 13 residues.

The chain combines TRBV29-1 with TRBJ1-1, with D hard to call. Trimming took off 4 bases at V and 8 bases at J, with 11 bases between the two ends. This CDR3 spans 11 amino acids. CDR1 is SQVTM and CDR2 is ANQGSEA in the germline V gene. The CDR3 sequence: CSVAGGNEAFF. In DNA, the CDR3 is TGCAGCGTTGCCGGAGGAAACGAAGCTTTCTTT.

The chain joins TRBV6-1 to TRBJ1-6; D unclear. The CDR3 is 13 residues long. CDR1 is MNHNS and CDR2 is SASEGT in the germline V gene. Deletions cut 2 bases from V and 9 bases from J, with 8 bases between. The CDR3 DNA is TGTGCCAGCAGTGAAAGGGAGATTTCACCCCTCCACTTT. Residues: CASSEREISPLHF.

This clone was picked up a small number of times. This sequence joins TRBV25-1 and TRBJ1-1, with 10 bases identical to TRBD1. The length of the CDR3 is 15 residues. Germline V lookup: CDR1 MGHDK, CDR2 SYGVNS. With V trimmed by 1 base and J by 7 bases, 6 bases remained unmatched. CDR3 sequence reads: CASSESGQGIIEAFF. CDR3 in DNA: TGTGCCAGCAGTGAATCGGGACAGGGGATCATTGAAGCTTTCTTT.

J is TRBJ1-2 and V is TRBV6-4, with D tentatively TRBD1 (6 bases). Germline CDR1 reads MRHNA; CDR2 reads SNTAGT. The CDR3 extends over 14 amino acids. Trimming took off 4 bases at V and 1 base at J, with 10 bases between the two ends. The CDR3 region has the DNA TGTGCCAGCAGTGGGACAGCGAATAACTATGGCTACACCTTC. Amino acid sequence: CASSGTANNYGYTF.

The chain combines TRBV6-1 with TRBJ1-5; D uncertain. Between the trimmed V and J ends, which lost 8 bases and 5 bases, there was a span of 19 bases. The CDR3 loop spans 15 amino acids. Germline CDR1 and CDR2: MNHNS and SASEGT. CDR3 protein: CASVPGNLEDQPQHF. The CDR3 nucleotides read TGTGCCAGCGTTCCGGGGAACTTAGAGGATCAGCCCCAGCATTTT.

This clone was seen once. The chain is built from TRBV29-1 and TRBJ1-1, with no clear D. V gave up 4 bases and J gave up 11 bases, with 14 bases separating them. The CDR3 runs to 11 residues. The germline V gene encodes CDR1 SQVTM and CDR2 ANQGSEA. CDR3: CSVVPDPGAFF. The CDR3 DNA reads as TGCAGCGTTGTTCCCGACCCCGGGGCTTTCTTT.

The rearrangement joins TRBV2 to TRBJ1-5, with unresolved D. There are 13 residues in the CDR3. The V gene's germline CDR1 is SNHLY and CDR2 FYNNEI. Trimming cost V 2 bases and J 5 bases, with 7 bases left between them. The CDR3 loop is CASSELGYQPQHF. CDR3 DNA: TGTGCCAGCAGTGAATTGGGCTATCAGCCCCAGCATTTT.

The chain is built from TRBV30 and TRBJ2-5; no reliable D call. Between the trimmed V and J ends, which lost 1 base and 3 bases, there was a span of 9 bases. Germline V gene sequence: CDR1 GTSNPN, CDR2 SVGIG (reference sequence). The CDR3 is 13 residues long. The CDR3 spells CAWSAGLEETQYF. The CDR3 bases are TGTGCCTGGAGTGCGGGTTTGGAAGAGACCCAGTACTTC.

V is TRBV10-1 and J is TRBJ1-4; D gene ambiguous. In germline, CDR1 is WNHNN, CDR2 SYGVQD (reference sequence). Trimming took off 0 bases at V and 2 bases at J, with 19 bases between the two ends. The CDR3 covers 19 residues. For the CDR3, the DNA is TGCGCCAGCAGTGAGTCGAAGACAAAGGGAGGAGCGACTAATGAAAAACTGTTTTTT. Its translation is CASSESKTKGGATNEKLFF.

The J gene is TRBJ2-3, the V gene TRBV30; 8 bases are shared with TRBD1. V lost 0 bases and J lost 0; bases outside the gene matches: 2. Germline CDR1 reads GTSNPN; CDR2 reads SVGIG (reference sequence). This CDR3 is 15 amino acids long. CDR3 DNA sequence: TGTGCCTGGAGTGTCGGGACAGGAAGCACAGATACGCAGTATTTT. Its protein product is CAWSVGTGSTDTQYF.

This chain links TRBV6-4 with TRBJ1-5; D is uncertain. Trimming stripped 2 bases from V and 4 bases from J, with 6 bases between. The CDR3 is made up of 13 amino acids. Germline CDR1 is MRHNA and CDR2 is SNTAGT. The CDR3 DNA reads as TGTGCCAGCAGTGACACCTTAAATCAGCCCCAGCATTTT. Protein: CASSDTLNQPQHF.

The gene calls are TRBV6-5 and TRBJ2-5, with no clear D. The V end was cut by 2 bases, the J end by 7 bases, with 17 bases between. CDR3 length: 15 residues. The germline CDR1 and CDR2 sequences are MNHEY and SVGAGI. The CDR3 sequence is CASSYLGHRIGTQYF. DNA for the CDR3: TGTGCCAGCAGTTACCTGGGTCACCGGATAGGGACCCAGTACTTC.

This rearrangement joins TRBV30 to TRBJ2-1; tentatively, D is TRBD1 or TRBD2 (5 bases each). Between the trimmed V and J ends, which lost 5 bases and 3 bases, there was a span of 14 bases. This CDR3 has 14 residues. Germline assignment: CDR1 GTSNPN and CDR2 SVGIG (reference sequence). In DNA, the CDR3 is TGTGCCTGGGCCGGCCGGGGCATCTACAATGAGCAGTTCTTC. Translating gives CAWAGRGIYNEQFF.

The chain links TRBV28 to TRBJ1-1; D perhaps matches TRBD1 (5 bases). The CDR3 is 18 residues long. V dropped 4 bases and J dropped 1 base, with 22 bases sitting between them. The germline CDR1 and CDR2 sequences are MDHEN and SYDVKM. The CDR3 spells CASSSLTFEGTSNTEAFF. The CDR3 DNA sequence: TGTGCCAGCAGTTCCCTCACCTTCGAGGGGACCTCGAACACTGAAGCTTTCTTT.

This clone was detected once. V usage is TRBV10-3 and J usage is TRBJ2-5; D unclear. Germline loops: CDR1 ENHRY, CDR2 SYGVKD. The CDR3 has 14 amino acids. The V end was cut by 4 bases, the J end by 2 bases, with 11 bases between. This chain's CDR3 is CAISVRADQETQYF. CDR3 DNA sequence: TGTGCCATCAGTGTTAGGGCAGATCAAGAGACCCAGTACTTC.

The V call is TRBV7-2, the J call TRBJ1-3; 7 positions agree with TRBD1. The CDR3 is 17 residues long. Germline V lookup: CDR1 SGHTA, CDR2 FQGNSA. J was trimmed by 4 bases and V by 5 bases; bases with no gene match: 14. The CDR3 reads CASSPTTGTASGNTIYF. Here the CDR3 DNA reads TGTGCCAGCAGCCCTACGACGGGGACAGCCAGCGGAAACACCATATATTTT.

This sequence joins TRBV19 and TRBJ1-3; D uncertain. CDR3 length: 15 amino acids. The ends were cut back, 10 bases at V and 0 bases at J, with 16 bases in the middle. CDR1 is LNHDA and CDR2 is SQIVND in the germline V gene (reference sequence). The CDR3 loop reads CATQQGVSSGNTIYF. The CDR3 region has the DNA TGTGCCACCCAACAAGGCGTCTCCTCTGGAAACACCATATATTTT.

This chain uses TRBV7-2 with TRBJ2-7, with 7 bases identical to TRBD1. V was clipped by 5 bases and J by 0 bases; unmatched bases: 7. CDR3 size: 15 residues. The germline gives CDR1 SGHTA, CDR2 FQGNSA. The DNA of the CDR3 is TGTGCCAGCAGCCTCGGACAGGCATACTCCTACGAGCAGTACTTC. This sequence encodes CASSLGQAYSYEQYF. The entire variable domain, with the rest obtained from reference TRBV7-2 and TRBJ2-7, is as follows: GAGVSQSPSNKVTEKGKDVELRCDPISGHTALYWYRQSLGQGLEFLIYFQGNSAPDKSGLPSDRFSAERTGGSVSTLTIQRTQQEDSAVYLCASSLGQAYSYEQYFGPGTRLTVT.

The chain recombines TRBV29-1 with TRBJ1-1; perhaps TRBD1 as D (5 bases). The CDR3 consists of 10 residues. The germline gives CDR1 SQVTM, CDR2 ANQGSEA. Trimming removed 7 bases at V and 4 bases at J, with 7 bases between. This CDR3 is CSAGGTEAFF. The CDR3 bases are TGCAGCGCTGGGGGCACTGAAGCTTTCTTT.

This clone was observed a few times. V gene TRBV10-3 combines with J gene TRBJ1-1; no reliable D call. The ends were cut back, 1 base at V and 2 bases at J, with 5 bases in the middle. The germline V gene has CDR1 ENHRY and CDR2 SYGVKD. The CDR3 contains 13 residues. CDR3 in DNA: TGTGCCATCAGTGAGTGGTTTAACACTGAAGCTTTCTTT. Its protein product is CAISEWFNTEAFF.

The chain joins TRBV7-9 to TRBJ1-4; D call uncertain. CDR1 is SEHNR, CDR2 FQNEAQ, per germline (reference sequence). V was pared by 1 base and J by 5 bases, with 2 bases between. CDR3 size: 12 residues. CDR3 in amino acids: CASSLENEKLFF. CDR3 sequence (DNA): TGTGCCAGCAGCTTAGAAAATGAAAAACTGTTTTTT.

The chain has TRBV30 and TRBJ1-2, with D possibly being TRBD1 (5 bases). The germline gives CDR1 GTSNPN, CDR2 SVGIG (reference sequence). V gave up 2 bases and J gave up 7 bases, with 14 bases separating them. The CDR3 spans 13 residues. CDR3 residues: CAWSSGFMSGYTF. CDR3 sequence (DNA): TGTGCCTGGAGTTCAGGGTTCATGAGTGGCTACACCTTC.

The chain recombines TRBV5-8 with TRBJ1-1, with 10 positions matching TRBD1. With V trimmed by 3 bases and J by 0 bases, 5 bases remained unmatched. Germline values: CDR1 SGHTS, CDR2 YDEGEE. The CDR3 contains 16 residues. The chain's CDR3 is CASSYPGQGMNTEAFF. The CDR3 nucleotides read TGTGCCAGCAGCTACCCGGGACAGGGGATGAACACTGAAGCTTTCTTT.

The chain recombines TRBV29-1 with TRBJ1-2; the D gene is possibly TRBD1 (5 bases). The V and J ends lost 7 bases and 5 bases respectively, with 11 bases between them. This CDR3 is built from 11 residues. Germline CDR1 is SQVTM and CDR2 is ANQGSEA. The CDR3 nucleotides read TGCAGCGCAGAGACAGCGTATGGCTACACCTTC. This gives the protein CSAETAYGYTF.

This rearrangement joins TRBV20-1 to TRBJ1-2; D remains ambiguous. V gave up 5 bases and J gave up 8 bases, with 12 bases separating them. Germline CDR1 is DFQATT and CDR2 is SNEGSKA (reference sequence). This CDR3 has 11 residues. CDR3 DNA: TGCAGTGCTCCGACTGGAGGGGGCTACACCTTC. Amino acid sequence: CSAPTGGGYTF.

This rearrangement joins TRBV7-9 to TRBJ1-1; D not certain. Looked up from germline, CDR1 is SEHNR and CDR2 is FQNEAQ (reference sequence). The V end lost 1 base, the J end lost 0 bases, and 12 bases lay between the germline ends. The length of the CDR3 is 16 residues. DNA of the CDR3: TGTGCCAGCAGCTTAGTAAACGTCCTTTTGAACACTGAAGCTTTCTTT. This translates into CASSLVNVLLNTEAFF.

The chain employs TRBV2 and TRBJ2-5, with 8 bases that match TRBD1. Germline CDR1 is SNHLY and CDR2 is FYNNEI. This CDR3 comprises 15 residues. CDR3 sequence (DNA): TGTGCTTCGGGGAGGAACAGGGGGACTTTAGAGACCCAGTACTTC. As protein: CASGRNRGTLETQYF.

The chain combines TRBV9 with TRBJ2-2, with TRBD1 identical over 10 bases. After removal of 3 bases from V and 5 bases from J, the junction contained 4 bases not matched to a gene. The CDR3 sequence is 15 residues long. Germline CDR1 reads SGDLS; CDR2 reads YYNGEE. The CDR3 reads CASSATGQGTGELFF. CDR3 sequence (DNA): TGTGCCAGCAGCGCTACGGGACAGGGGACCGGGGAGCTGTTTTTT.

In DNA form, the CDR3 reads TGCGCCAGCAGCTTGGCCCCGACAGGCATCTCCTACGAGCAGTACGTC. This sequence encodes CASSLAPTGISYEQYV. The rearrangement links TRBV5-1 to TRBJ2-7; a weak D match, TRBD1 (6 bases). V was pared by 0 bases and J by 0 bases, with 13 bases between. The CDR3 runs to 16 residues. Germline CDR1 SGHRS, CDR2 YFSETQ.

This clone was found a few times. This chain links TRBV28 with TRBJ1-5; 8 nucleotides align to TRBD1. The CDR3 spans 14 residues. The germline CDR1 and CDR2 sequences are MDHEN and SYDVKM. Trimming removed 3 bases from V and 10 bases from J; junction bases left unmatched: 8. CDR3 sequence reads: CASSLVGGQGPQHF. The CDR3, as DNA: TGTGCCAGCAGTTTGGTCGGTGGACAGGGACCCCAGCATTTT.